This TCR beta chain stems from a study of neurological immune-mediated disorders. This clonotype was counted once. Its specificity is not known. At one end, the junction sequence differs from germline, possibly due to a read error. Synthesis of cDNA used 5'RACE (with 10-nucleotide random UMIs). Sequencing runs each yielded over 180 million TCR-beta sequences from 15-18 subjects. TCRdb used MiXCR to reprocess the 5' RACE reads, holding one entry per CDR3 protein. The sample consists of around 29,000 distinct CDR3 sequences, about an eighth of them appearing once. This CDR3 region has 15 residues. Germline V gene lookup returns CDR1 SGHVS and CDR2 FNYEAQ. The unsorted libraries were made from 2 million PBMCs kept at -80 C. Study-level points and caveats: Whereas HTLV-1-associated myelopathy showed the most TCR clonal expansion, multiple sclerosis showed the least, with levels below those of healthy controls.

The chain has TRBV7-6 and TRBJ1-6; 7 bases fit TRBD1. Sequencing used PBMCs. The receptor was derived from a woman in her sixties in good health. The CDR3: CVSSSRRDRNSPLHF. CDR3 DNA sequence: TGTGTCAGCAGCTCGCGACGGGACAGAAATTCACCACTCCACTTT.